The 29 T cell receptor beta chains given below trace back to one sample, sequenced in a study of CD8 T cells in ankylosing spondylitis. Study findings and constraints: Characteristic, it appeared, of ankylosing spondylitis blood was a TCR beta motif of seven or eight highly homologous variants.

TCRdb re-called the 5' RACE reads through MiXCR, storing one row per CDR3 protein. Among roughly 450,000 distinct CDR3 sequences listed, roughly 27% were seen once. These receptors are not linked to any known antigen. The material sequenced was blood, either unsorted or a sorted T cell fraction (not recorded which). Receptor source: a male donor with ankylosing spondylitis.

This clonotype has only a few counts. The rearrangement uses TRBV5-1 and TRBJ2-1; 7 nucleotides line up with TRBD2. Germline assignment: CDR1 SGHRS and CDR2 YFSETQ. This CDR3 is built from 14 residues. Trimming removed 0 bases from V and 6 bases from J; junction bases left unmatched: 3. CDR3 loop: CASSLVGGSNEQFF. CDR3 DNA: TGCGCCAGCAGCTTGGTTGGCGGGAGCAATGAGCAGTTCTTC. The full variable domain, in which reference TRBV5-1 and TRBJ2-1 provide the parts outside the CDR3, is KAGVTQTPRYLIKTRGQQVTLSCSPISGHRSVSWYQQTPGQGLQFLFEYFSETQRNKGNFPGRFSGRQFSNSRSEMNVSTLELGDSALYLCASSLVGGSNEQFFGPGTRLTVL.

This chain uses TRBV5-1 with TRBJ1-1, with D possibly being TRBD1 (5 bases). V lost 0 bases, J lost 4 bases, and 13 bases lay in between. Germline V CDR1 and CDR2: SGHRS, YFSETQ. The CDR3 runs 15 residues. CDR3 sequence reads: CASSLDFGGTTEAFF. CDR3 coding DNA: TGCGCCAGCAGCTTGGATTTCGGGGGGACCACTGAAGCTTTCTTT.

This clonotype was found a few times. The chain carries TRBV7-2 and TRBJ2-7, with a tentative D call TRBD2 (6 bases). The CDR3 totals 15 residues. The V gene lost 1 base and the J gene lost 2 bases, with 12 bases spanning the gap. CDR1 is SGHTA, CDR2 FQGNSA, per germline. The CDR3 region has the DNA TGTGCCAGCAGCTTAGGGGGGGTGGGACCCTACGAGCAGTACTTC. Translation: CASSLGGVGPYEQYF.

This clonotype was detected a few times. This chain uses TRBV2 with TRBJ2-7; tentatively, D is TRBD2 (5 bases). Trimming cost V 6 bases and J 3 bases, with 9 bases left between them. This CDR3 comprises 12 residues. The germline V gene encodes CDR1 SNHLY and CDR2 FYNNEI. The CDR3 DNA follows: TGTGCCAGCAGGGAACGGGACTACGAGCAGTACTTC. Translating gives CASRERDYEQYF.

The V gene is TRBV20-1, the J gene TRBJ2-7, with 7 bases aligning to TRBD2. V shed 0 bases and J 4 bases; nucleotides not matched to a gene: 3. This CDR3 spans 13 amino acids. Germline V gives CDR1 DFQATT, CDR2 SNEGSKA (reference sequence). The CDR3 here is CSARDLLAYEQYV. The CDR3 nucleotides read TGCAGTGCTAGAGATCTACTAGCGTACGAGCAGTACGTC.

The V and J genes are TRBV9 and TRBJ1-2; the D is unclear. CDR3 length: 17 residues. V dropped 0 bases and J dropped 4 bases, with 19 bases sitting between them. Germline lookup yields CDR1 SGDLS and CDR2 YYNGEE. CDR3 sequence: CASSVGGPLGSAYGYTF. Written as DNA, the CDR3 is TGTGCCAGCAGCGTAGGAGGCCCCTTAGGGTCGGCCTATGGCTACACCTTC. Supplemented by reference TRBV9 and TRBJ1-2, the full variable domain reads DSGVTQTPKHLITATGQRVTLRCSPRSGDLSVYWYQQSLDQGLQFLIQYYNGEERAKGNILERFSAQQFPDLHSELNLSSLELGDSALYFCASSVGGPLGSAYGYTFGSGTRLTVV.

The gene calls are TRBV20-1 and TRBJ1-1, with D hard to call. Trimming shortened V by 1 base and J by 0 bases, and 12 bases separated the two germline ends. Germline V gives CDR1 DFQATT, CDR2 SNEGSKA (reference sequence). This CDR3 spans 15 amino acids. CDR3 sequence: CSARASQRVNTEAFF. Written as DNA, the CDR3 is TGCAGTGCTAGAGCCTCACAGAGAGTGAACACTGAAGCTTTCTTT.

A remark on this clonotype: With a much larger clone just one base away, this may be a read error. The chain links TRBV4-1 to TRBJ2-2, with a possible D match to TRBD1 (5 bases). CDR1 is MGHRA and CDR2 is YSYEKL in the germline V gene. CDR3 length: 14 residues. The V end was cut by 5 bases, the J end by 4 bases, with 11 bases between. The DNA of the CDR3 is TGCGCCAGCAGCGAAGCCAGGGCCACCGGGGAGCTGTTTTTT. This translates into CASSEARATGELFF.

The CDR3 nucleotides read TGTGCCAGCAGCGTAGCGGTGGGCATTGGTGGCTACACCTTC. This translates into CASSVAVGIGGYTF. The chain links TRBV9 to TRBJ1-2; the D is unclear. Per the germline V gene, CDR1 is SGDLS and CDR2 is YYNGEE. Trimming left V 0 bases short and J 7 bases short, with 13 bases between. The length of the CDR3 is 14 residues.

The rearrangement uses TRBV15 and TRBJ2-5; TRBD2 agrees at 15 bases. V shed 2 bases and J 1 base; nucleotides not matched to a gene: 2. This CDR3 contains 17 residues. Germline CDR1 is LNHNV and CDR2 is YYDKDF (reference sequence). This CDR3 reads CATSRMGLAGGQETQYF. CDR3 nucleotides: TGTGCCACCAGCAGAATGGGACTAGCGGGGGGCCAAGAGACCCAGTACTTC. Combining the CDR3 with reference TRBV15 and TRBJ2-5 gives the whole variable domain DAMVIQNPRYQVTQFGKPVTLSCSQTLNHNVMYWYQQKSSQAPKLLFHYYDKDFNNEADTPDNFQSRRPNTSFCFLDIRSPGLGDTAMYLCATSRMGLAGGQETQYFGPGTRLLVL.

The CDR3 sequence: CATSDSGTGGSGELFF. CDR3 in DNA: TGTGCCACCAGTGACTCCGGGACAGGGGGATCCGGGGAGCTGTTTTTT. This sequence joins TRBV24-1 and TRBJ2-2; 11 bases agree with TRBD1. This CDR3 contains 16 residues. CDR1 is KGHDR, CDR2 SFDVKD, per germline. Trimming cost V 4 bases and J 6 bases; bases outside gene matches: 6.

This rearrangement joins TRBV6-2 or TRBV6-3 to TRBJ1-1, with 8 nucleotides matching TRBD1. J gave up 5 bases and V 2 bases, and 10 bases lay outside the gene matches. The germline V gene has CDR1 MNHEY and CDR2 SVGEGT. This CDR3 spans 16 amino acids. The CDR3 DNA reads as TGTGCCAGCAGTTACGAAACAGGGGGATATCGTACTGAAGCTTTCTTT. Translated, it gives CASSYETGGYRTEAFF.

The genes are TRBV7-2 and TRBJ2-6; D gene uncertain. V was cut by 5 bases and J by 3 bases, with 14 bases left in between. The germline V gene has CDR1 SGHTA and CDR2 FQGNSA. This CDR3 contains 16 residues. CDR3 sequence: CASSPSIGRGANVLTF. As DNA, the CDR3 is TGTGCCAGCAGCCCCAGTATTGGGCGTGGGGCCAACGTCCTGACTTTC.

This clonotype was detected only a few times. For the CDR3, the DNA is TGCAGTGCCCGCCTCCCCCTCTACAGGGGGCTCAGTTCACCCCTCCACTTT. Translation: CSARLPLYRGLSSPLHF. The genes are TRBV20-1 and TRBJ1-6; 9 positions agree with TRBD1. The J segment lost 9 bases and the V segment lost 6 bases, leaving 18 bases of the junction unmatched. Germline lookup yields CDR1 DFQATT and CDR2 SNEGSKA (reference sequence). The CDR3 runs 17 residues.

J is TRBJ2-7 and V is TRBV9; maybe TRBD1 (5 bases). The CDR3 is 13 residues long. Germline V gene lookup returns CDR1 SGDLS and CDR2 YYNGEE. V was shortened by 4 bases and J by 5 bases, with 13 bases between the two germline ends. CDR3 region: CASSLDQGDEQYV. The CDR3 bases are TGTGCCAGCAGCTTAGATCAGGGCGACGAGCAGTACGTC.

This clonotype was seen a handful of times. V and J are TRBV11-2 and TRBJ2-7; D possibly corresponds to TRBD1 (6 bases). V was clipped by 3 bases and J by 3 bases, with 15 bases between them. Germline V gives CDR1 SGHAT, CDR2 FQNNGV. This CDR3 region has 15 residues. The CDR3 DNA reads as TGTGCCAGCAGCTTCGCTTTTGAAGGGGGCTACGAGCAGTACTTC. Its protein is CASSFAFEGGYEQYF.

This chain uses TRBV11-2 with TRBJ1-2; D is possibly TRBD1 (6 bases). The germline V and J ends were trimmed by 2 bases and 0 bases, with 13 bases remaining between them. This CDR3 is built from 16 residues. Germline V gene sequence: CDR1 SGHAT, CDR2 FQNNGV. The CDR3 region has the DNA TGTGCCAGCAGCTTAAACAGGGAAATAACTAACTATGGCTACACCTTC. It yields the protein CASSLNREITNYGYTF.

This clonotype was seen more than once but under ten times. The rearrangement joins TRBV5-5 to TRBJ2-4; 7 nucleotides agree with TRBD1. V gave up 0 bases and J gave up 3 bases; unmatched junction bases: 9. Germline CDR1 SGHKS, CDR2 YYEKEE (reference sequence). The CDR3 loop spans 17 amino acids. This chain's CDR3 is CASSLGGLGQNKNIQYF. As DNA, the CDR3 is TGTGCCAGCAGCTTGGGAGGGCTGGGACAGAACAAAAACATTCAGTACTTC.

The chain employs TRBV11-1 and TRBJ2-5; 9 nucleotides align to TRBD2. This CDR3 contains 18 residues. Looked up from germline, CDR1 is SGHAT and CDR2 is FQDESV (reference sequence). J was trimmed by 1 base and V by 5 bases; bases with no gene match: 14. CDR3: CASSLLGLAGDLQETQYF. As DNA, the CDR3 is TGTGCCAGCAGCCTCCTCGGGTTAGCGGGAGACCTCCAAGAGACCCAGTACTTC.

This chain uses TRBV2 with TRBJ1-2; a possible D gene is TRBD1 (5 bases). Germline V gives CDR1 SNHLY, CDR2 FYNNEI. The V gene lost 5 bases and the J gene lost 7 bases, with 11 bases spanning the gap. The CDR3 consists of 12 residues. The CDR3 bases are TGTGCCAGCAGTCCCCTGGGGCTTGGCTACACCTTC. It encodes CASSPLGLGYTF.

Only a few counts were recorded for this clonotype. The chain combines TRBV12-3 or TRBV12-4 with TRBJ1-2; tentatively, D is TRBD1 (5 bases). The CDR3 has 15 residues. Trimming removed 2 bases at V and 6 bases at J, with 16 bases between. The CDR3 here is CASSLSGFRGNGYTF. The CDR3 DNA follows: TGTGCCAGCAGTTTATCCGGGTTTCGGGGGAATGGCTACACCTTC.

The CDR3 DNA follows: TGCGCCAGCAGAAGGCGGGAGAACACCGGGGAGCTGTTTTTT. Its translation is CASRRRENTGELFF. The chain uses TRBV5-1 and TRBJ2-2, with D possibly matching TRBD2 (6 bases). The CDR3 consists of 14 residues. Trimming removed 5 bases at V and 1 base at J, with 9 bases between. Per germline, CDR1 SGHRS and CDR2 YFSETQ.

The chain carries TRBV3-1 and TRBJ2-2; D is undetermined. The V gene lost 1 base and the J gene lost 7 bases, with 7 bases spanning the gap. Germline V gene lookup returns CDR1 LGHDT and CDR2 YNNKEL (reference sequence). The CDR3 consists of 13 residues. For the CDR3, the DNA is TGTGCCAGCAGCCAAGCGTATATCGGGGAGCTGTTTTTT. As protein: CASSQAYIGELFF.

This sequence joins TRBV7-6 and TRBJ2-2; no reliable D call. This CDR3 comprises 18 residues. The germline V and J ends were trimmed by 1 base and 3 bases, with 18 bases remaining between them. Germline loops: CDR1 SGHVS, CDR2 FNYEAQ. The DNA for the CDR3 is TGTGCCAGCAGCTTAGAACGGAGCAACCCAACTTACACCGGGGAGCTGTTTTTT. As protein: CASSLERSNPTYTGELFF.

Only a few counts were recorded for this clonotype. The genes are TRBV20-1 and TRBJ1-5; TRBD1 matches at 7 bases. The CDR3 has 14 residues. V dropped 3 bases and J dropped 3; count of bases not matched to a gene: 5. The germline V gene encodes CDR1 DFQATT and CDR2 SNEGSKA (reference sequence). Written as DNA, the CDR3 is TGCAGTGCTAGTCACAGGGGTTACAATCAGCCCCAGCATTTT. Amino acid sequence: CSASHRGYNQPQHF.

This clonotype was detected only a few times. The chain joins TRBV24-1 to TRBJ2-5; 7 bases line up with TRBD1. The CDR3 covers 16 residues. Germline-derived CDR1 and CDR2 are KGHDR and SFDVKD. The J segment lost 2 bases and the V segment lost 3 bases, leaving 8 bases of the junction unmatched. This CDR3 reads CATSDPQGQRQETQYF. In DNA, the CDR3 is TGTGCCACCAGTGATCCCCAGGGACAGAGACAAGAGACCCAGTACTTC.

The J gene is TRBJ1-6, the V gene TRBV21-1. TRBV21-1 is a recognized pseudogene. The CDR3 has 17 amino acids. The CDR3 sequence: CASSKAQEKAYNSPLHF. DNA for the CDR3: TGTGCCAGCAGCAAAGCGCAGGAGAAAGCCTATAATTCACCCCTCCACTTT.

This rearrangement joins TRBV2 to TRBJ2-5, with D possibly TRBD2 on 5 matching bases. CDR1 and CDR2 (germline): SNHLY, FYNNEI. V was cut by 6 bases and J by 4 bases, with 18 bases left in between. CDR3 length equals 15 residues. The CDR3 DNA sequence: TGTGCCAGCAGCACCACACAAACGGCGGGAGAGACCCAGTACTTC. Protein sequence: CASSTTQTAGETQYF.

The chain uses TRBV5-1 and TRBJ2-1; 9 bases are shared with TRBD1. CDR1 is SGHRS and CDR2 is YFSETQ in the germline V gene. The V segment lost 4 bases and the J segment 7 bases; nucleotides outside the gene matches: 6. The CDR3 is made up of 14 amino acids. Written as DNA, the CDR3 is TGCGCCAGCAGCACGGGACAGGGTGTAAATGAGCAGTTCTTC. Its protein product is CASSTGQGVNEQFF.